This T cell receptor (beta chain) was recorded in a study of monozygotic twins with cystic fibrosis. The assay was immunoSEQ multiplex PCR, and TCRdb's table has in-frame clones only and misses some. The sample lists approximately 13,000 clones, 90% to 95% occurring once. With respect to this clone: Its specificity is unknown.

Trimming stripped 7 bases from V and 3 bases from J, with 15 bases between. The CDR3 loop spans 14 amino acids. Germline V gene sequence: CDR1 MDHEN, CDR2 SYDVKM. Findings and caveats of the study: Unrelated CF individuals shared fewer identical clonotypes than monozygotic CF twins. Age, concordance and disease severity did not associate with shared CDR3 numbers. Median Simpson clonality of 0.0095 suggested naive T cells predominated. J usage was most co-twin-similar in 8 of 16 pairs, V in 13.

The specimen was blood. The V and J genes are TRBV28 and TRBJ1-1; D not certain. The origin of this receptor is a girl under 10 years old with cystic fibrosis. The CDR3 sequence: CASMSVGGDTEAFF. In DNA, the CDR3 is TGTGCCAGCATGAGCGTGGGAGGCGACACTGAAGCTTTCTTT.